Listed below are T cell receptor beta chains from one sample, sequenced in a study of CDR3 diversity in severe acne. MiXCR was run by TCRdb on the PCR reads, yielding one entry per CDR3 protein. The sample holds more than 85,000 distinct CDR3 sequences, 45% to 50% seen once. The sample comprised blood. The receptors shown here come from a male donor with severe acne vulgaris. The CDR3 runs from the conserved cysteine through the conserved F or W. A D gene is named only where the DNA matches it firmly. Clone size appears in some rows only: once, few, many, or a class for an expanded clone.

15	TRBV20-1	TRBJ2-5	TRBD2	NA	TGCAGTGCTGGGGGACTAGCGGGCCTCCAAAAGACCCAGTACTTC	CSAGGLAGLQKTQYF
13	TRBV25-1	TRBJ2-6	NA	NA	TGTGCCAGCAGATGGACAGGGGCCAACGTCCTGACTTTC	CASRWTGANVLTF
13	TRBV6-1	TRBJ1-1	NA	few	TGTGCCAGCAGTGAAGCCAATGGTAGTGAAGCTTTCTTT	CASSEANGSEAFF
16	TRBV5-1	TRBJ1-2	NA	NA	TGCGCCAGCAGCTTGGAGGGAGGGTATCTACCAGATGGCTACACCTTC	CASSLEGGYLPDGYTF
15	TRBV2	TRBJ2-5	TRBD2	few	TGTGCCAGCAATACGAGGAGCGGGAGCAGAGAGACCCAGTACTTC	CASNTRSGSRETQYF
15	TRBV27	TRBJ2-1	TRBD2	NA	TGTGCCAGCAGTTCCGATGGACTAGGGAACAATGAGCAGTTCTTC	CASSSDGLGNNEQFF
16	TRBV6-1	TRBJ1-1	NA	NA	TGTGCCAGCAGTAACACCGCCCACCAGGGGAACCCTGAAGCTTTCTTT	CASSNTAHQGNPEAFF
13	TRBV20-1	TRBJ2-7	NA	NA	TGCAGTGCTAGCCAAGCGGACTCCTACGAGCAGTACTTC	CSASQADSYEQYF
14	TRBV2	TRBJ1-1	NA	NA	TGTGCCAGCGTCAGGGCCACGACCAACACTGAAGCTTTCTTT	CASVRATTNTEAFF
18	TRBV20-1	TRBJ2-1	TRBD2	many	TGCAGTGCTAGAGATCCTAGCGGGAGGGCCATTGGATACAATGAGCAGTTCTTC	CSARDPSGRAIGYNEQFF
14	TRBV7-6	TRBJ2-5	TRBD1	NA	TGTGCCAGCAGCTTTGGGGGGACAGGGGAGACCCAGTACTTC	CASSFGGTGETQYF
15	TRBV28	TRBJ1-6	TRBD1	few	TGTGCCAGCAGTTTAGGACAGGCCGATAATTCACCCCTCCACTTT	CASSLGQADNSPLHF
17	TRBV24-1	TRBJ1-5	NA	NA	TGTGCCACCAGTGATTCTCGGACAGTTTATAGCAATCAGCCCCAGCATTTT	CATSDSRTVYSNQPQHF
15	TRBV9	TRBJ2-7	NA	NA	TGTGCCAGCAGCGTTGGAGGGGGACGTTCATACGAGCAGTACTTC	CASSVGGGRSYEQYF
14	TRBV15	TRBJ1-5	TRBD1	NA	TGTGCCACAGCCGAGGGGGCCGCCTATCAGCCCCAGCATTTT	CATAEGAAYQPQHF
17	TRBV15	TRBJ2-7	NA	NA	TGTGCCACCAGCAGAGAAAGTCCGGGACTCCCTGGCTACGAGCAGTACTTC	CATSRESPGLPGYEQYF
15	TRBV20-1	TRBJ2-4	TRBD1	once	TGCAGTGCCAGACAGGGGCGCGACTCTGGAAACATTCAGTACTTC	CSARQGRDSGNIQYF
16	TRBV6-1	TRBJ1-3	TRBD1	few	TGTGCCAGCCAAATTCTAAACAGGGGCTCTGGAAACACCATATATTTT	CASQILNRGSGNTIYF
16	TRBV9	TRBJ2-5	TRBD2	few	TGTGCCAGCAGCATTACTCTAGCGGGAGGGCCCGAGACCCAGTACTTC	CASSITLAGGPETQYF
16	TRBV29-1	TRBJ2-5	TRBD2	many	TGCAGCGTTGAAGGGAGAGCGGGAGACCCTCTAGAGACCCAGTACTTC	CSVEGRAGDPLETQYF
15	TRBV7-9	TRBJ1-4	NA	NA	TGTGCCAGCAGCTTAGGGGCGGGCCCTAATGAAAAACTGTTTTTT	CASSLGAGPNEKLFF
15	TRBV6-6	TRBJ2-7	NA	many	TGTGCCAGCAGTGCACAGGGGGGGGGCCCCTACGAGCAGTACTTC	CASSAQGGGPYEQYF
14	TRBV5-1	TRBJ2-7	TRBD1	NA	TGCGCCAGCAGCGTTCCGGGACAGACCTACGAGCAGTACTTC	CASSVPGQTYEQYF
13	TRBV25-1	TRBJ1-2	TRBD1	NA	TGTGCCAACAGTGGGGGACAGAGCTATGGCTACACCTTC	CANSGGQSYGYTF
14	TRBV25-1	TRBJ1-2	NA	NA	TGTGCCAGCTCCTACTCGGGGGGGGGCTATGGCTACACCTTC	CASSYSGGGYGYTF
12	TRBV20-1	TRBJ2-5	NA	NA	TGCAGTGCTACAGGGTCCCAAGAGACCCAGTACTTC	CSATGSQETQYF
16	TRBV24-1	TRBJ2-1	TRBD2	NA	TGTGCCACCAGTGATATGACTAGCGGAGCCTACAATGAGCAGTTCTTC	CATSDMTSGAYNEQFF
16	TRBV7-2	TRBJ2-7	NA	NA	TGTGCCAGCAGCCCCGGACAGCTCCCCTCTCCCTACGAGCAGTGCTTC	CASSPGQLPSPYEQCF
14	TRBV7-2	TRBJ1-1	NA	NA	TGTGCCAGCGTACGACAGCTCATGAACACTGAAGCTTTCTTT	CASVRQLMNTEAFF
15	TRBV6-1	TRBJ2-5	NA	NA	TGTGCCAGCAGTTACTCCACAGGGAGGGGAGAGACCCAGTACTTC	CASSYSTGRGETQYF
12	TRBV6-6	TRBJ2-7	TRBD2	NA	TGTGCCACCGGGAGGGCGGGTGGCGAGCAGTACTTC	CATGRAGGEQYF
14	TRBV2	TRBJ2-3	TRBD2	NA	TGTGCCAGCAGCGCTAGCGGGCCCGAAGATACGCAGTATTTT	CASSASGPEDTQYF
14	TRBV20-1	TRBJ2-5	NA	large	TGCAGTGCTTTGGAGGAAAGAACCTGGGAGACCCAGTACTTC	CSALEERTWETQYF
15	TRBV9	TRBJ2-3	TRBD2	NA	TGTGCCAGCAGCGTAGAGGCGGGAGCGGCGGATACGCAGTATTTT	CASSVEAGAADTQYF
14	TRBV24-1	TRBJ2-1	NA	medium-sized	TGTGCCACCAGTGGGTGGCCCTCCTACAATGAGCAGTTCTTC	CATSGWPSYNEQFF
14	TRBV10-2	TRBJ1-5	NA	many	TGCGCCAGCAGTGAGTCGCATAGCAATCAGCCCCAGCATTTT	CASSESHSNQPQHF
14	TRBV7-2	TRBJ1-5	NA	NA	TGTGCCAGCAGCTGGGGGCGAGGGGATTATCGGATGCATTTT	CASSWGRGDYRMHF
15	TRBV15	TRBJ1-4	NA	many	TGTGCCACCAGTCACACAGATACCTTTAATGAAAAACTGTTTTTT	CATSHTDTFNEKLFF
17	TRBV20-1	TRBJ1-6	TRBD1	many	TGCAGTGCTAATGGGGCCCGGGGACAGGGAAGGCATTCACCCCTCCACTTT	CSANGARGQGRHSPLHF
13	TRBV19	TRBJ2-2	NA	NA	TGTGCCAGTAGCGGGGCCAACACCGGGGAGCTGTTTTTT	CASSGANTGELFF
15	TRBV7-8	TRBJ2-3	NA	NA	TGTGCCAGCAGCCCAAGCAGGCTGGGCACAGATACGCAGTATTTT	CASSPSRLGTDTQYF
11	TRBV11-1	TRBJ2-6	NA	few	TGTGCCAGCAGCGCAGTAAACACTGAAGCTTTC	CASSAVNTEAF
19	TRBV15	TRBJ2-6	TRBD1	NA	TGTGCCACCAGCAGAGAAAGGGGACAGGGGCCCCACGGGGCCAACGTCCTGACTTTC	CATSRERGQGPHGANVLTF
16	TRBV5-4	TRBJ2-5	TRBD2	NA	TGTGCCAGCAGCCTGACTAGCGGGATCCGGGGGGAGACCCAGTACTTC	CASSLTSGIRGETQYF
17	TRBV7-9	TRBJ1-1	NA	NA	TGTGCCAGCAGCTTAAGGGTGACAGGAAGCATGAACACTGAAGCTTTCTTT	CASSLRVTGSMNTEAFF
16	TRBV5-5	TRBJ2-1	NA	NA	TGTGCCAGCAGCTTGGGTGTTGGCATTTTGGGCAAAGAGCGGTTCTTC	CASSLGVGILGKERFF
13	TRBV20-1	TRBJ2-1	NA	many	TGCAGTGCTAGCGGGAGCTCCTACAATGAGCAGTTCTTC	CSASGSSYNEQFF
15	TRBV6-1	TRBJ1-6	NA	few	TGTGCCAGTCTCAGTAGAAGCTCCTATAATTCACCCCTCCACTTT	CASLSRSSYNSPLHF
15	TRBV7-3	TRBJ2-2	TRBD1	NA	TGTGCCAGCAGCCCGGGACAGGGGCCCACCGGGGAGCTGTTTTTT	CASSPGQGPTGELFF
12	TRBV18	TRBJ1-1	NA	NA	TGTGCCAGCTCACCGACAGTAGCTGAAGCTTTCTTT	CASSPTVAEAFF
14	TRBV5-8	TRBJ2-5	TRBD2	NA	TGTGCCAGCAGCCGCGGGGGGGCGGCGGAGACCCAGTACTTC	CASSRGGAAETQYF
17	TRBV5-6	TRBJ2-7	NA	NA	TGTGCCAGCAGCTATCGTCAGGACAGTGAACTCTCCTACGAGCAGTACTTC	CASSYRQDSELSYEQYF
14	TRBV24-1	TRBJ1-2	NA	NA	TGTGCCACCAGTGATCTCGACAGTAACTATGGCTACACCTTC	CATSDLDSNYGYTF
19	TRBV11-3	TRBJ2-3	TRBD2	NA	TGTGCCAGCGGCCCACGAGGGAGGACGGGGACTAGCGGGAGAGATACGCAGTATTTT	CASGPRGRTGTSGRDTQYF
13	TRBV7-9	TRBJ2-6	NA	few	TGTGCCAGCAGTTACTCTGGGGCCAACGTCCTGACTTTC	CASSYSGANVLTF
16	TRBV27	TRBJ2-3	NA	NA	TGTGCCAGCAGTTTAATCCGGTCAGACGTGGCAGATACGCAGTATTTT	CASSLIRSDVADTQYF
15	TRBV28	TRBJ1-4	TRBD1	once	TGTGCCAGCAGTTTCTTAGGGACAGGGGGAGAAAAACTGTTTTTT	CASSFLGTGGEKLFF
16	TRBV5-1	TRBJ2-5	TRBD2	once	TGCGCCAGCAGTCCGACTAGCGGGAGATATCAAGAGACCCAGTACTTC	CASSPTSGRYQETQYF
14	TRBV7-2	TRBJ1-1	TRBD1	NA	TGTGCCAGCAGCTTATGGGACAGTTACACTGAAGCTTTCTTT	CASSLWDSYTEAFF
15	TRBV12-3/TRBV12-4	TRBJ2-5	TRBD2	NA	TGTGCTAGTGGTTTGTGGGGGACTAGCGGAGAGACCCAGTACTTC	CASGLWGTSGETQYF